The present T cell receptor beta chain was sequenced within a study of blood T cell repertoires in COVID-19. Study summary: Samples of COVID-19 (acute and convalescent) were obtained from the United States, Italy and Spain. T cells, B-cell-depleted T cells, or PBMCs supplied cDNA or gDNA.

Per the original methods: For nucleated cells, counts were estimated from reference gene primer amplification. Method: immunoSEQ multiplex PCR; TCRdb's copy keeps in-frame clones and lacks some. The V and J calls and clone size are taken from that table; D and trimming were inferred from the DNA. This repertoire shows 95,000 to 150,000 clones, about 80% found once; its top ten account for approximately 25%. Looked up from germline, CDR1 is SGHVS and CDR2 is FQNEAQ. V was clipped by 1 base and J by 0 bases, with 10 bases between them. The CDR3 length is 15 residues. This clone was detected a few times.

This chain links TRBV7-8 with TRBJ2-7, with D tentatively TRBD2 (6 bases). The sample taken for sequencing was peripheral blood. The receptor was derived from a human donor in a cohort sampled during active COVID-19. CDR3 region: CASSLERVPSYEQYF. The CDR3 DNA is TGTGCCAGCAGCTTAGAGCGGGTCCCCTCCTACGAGCAGTACTTC.